The sequence of this TCR beta chain was determined in a study of OX40 agonist ivuxolimab in advanced cancers. At the level of the whole study: The costimulatory receptor OX40 (CD134) was targeted by ivuxolimab, a fully human IgG2 agonistic monoclonal antibody. The monotherapy dose-escalation portion (N of about 57 patients) of the phase I ivuxolimab trial is reported in the paper. Partial responses were achieved by three dose-escalation patients, of whom one had hepatocellular carcinoma and two had cutaneous melanoma. Intravenous ivuxolimab was administered to patients every 2 weeks at six dose levels: 0.01, 0.1, 0.3, 1.5, 3 and 10 mg/kg. In the dose-escalation cohort, 82.7% of patients were male, and the mean age was approximately 55 years, with a range of about 23 to 80. Peripheral TCRbeta sequencing was intended to test whether TCR sequence diversity was altered and clonal T-cell expansion was caused by ivuxolimab. Patients were allowed to have had prior anti-PD-1, anti-PD-L1 or anti-CTLA-4 therapy, and 40% of the dose-escalation patients had been treated with checkpoint inhibitors. Among the roughly 52 dose-escalation patients, 19 had hepatocellular carcinoma, some 15 melanoma, 9 renal cell carcinoma and 9 head and neck cancer.

To sequence the TCRbeta CDR3 region, genomic DNA was isolated from the sorted cells. The immunoSEQ Assay was used to sequence the TCRbeta CDR3 regions. TCRdb mirrors the immuneACCESS table, restricted to in-frame sequences. Some clones are absent from its copies; in checked studies, under half trace to an unresolved V gene, and the reason for the others is unknown. In all, the sample holds roughly 81,000 clones, and around 90% of those were seen once. The top ten hold 0.45% to 0.55% of the sample. Sequences SNHLY (CDR1) and FYNNEI (CDR2) are obtained from the germline V gene. V is pruned by 9 bases and J by 7 bases, leaving 7 bases of the junction without a gene match. The CDR3 contains 14 residues, cysteine and phenylalanine counted. Here the CDR3 DNA is all that survives: 42 bases in frame from base 1. As regards this clone: The antigen this receptor binds is unknown. The sample holds no much larger clone one base away, and base qualities are not on file.

The trial excluded patients who had a history of autoimmune disease or who were on systemic immunosuppression. Peripheral blood for TCR sequencing was collected from all dose cohorts at baseline, on cycle 4 day 1, and on cycle 7 day 1. Samples came from an open-label, multicenter, first-in-human phase I dose-escalation trial of ivuxolimab. Adults with locally advanced or metastatic melanoma, renal cell, hepatocellular, or head and neck squamous cell carcinoma were enrolled in the trial. Before TCR sequencing, CD4+ and CD8+ T cells were separately sorted from peripheral blood. Overall results and qualifications from the work: Low levels of normalized T-cell clonal expansion were also shown by some nonresponding patients. Partial responders in the 0.1-3.0 mg/kg groups had among the lowest normalized peripheral clonal expansion, especially among CD8+ T cells. Which antigens the clonally expanded peripheral T cells were specific for was not determined. After ivuxolimab, more expanded clones were found on average in CD8+ T cells than in CD4+ T cells. At doses of 0.1 to 3.0 mg/kg, clonal expansion of both CD4+ and CD8+ T cells in blood was seen between baseline and week 6.

The V and J genes are TRBV2 and TRBJ2-1; 12 middle bases align to TRBD1. The source is an adult with an advanced solid tumor such as melanoma, head and neck, liver or kidney cancer. The source material was CD4+ or CD8+ T cells sorted from blood, sampled in a trial of the OX40 agonist ivuxolimab. Read as DNA, the sequence is TGTGCCAGTCTCCGGGACAGGGGGCATAATGAGCAGTTCTTC. This sequence encodes CASLRDRGHNEQFF.